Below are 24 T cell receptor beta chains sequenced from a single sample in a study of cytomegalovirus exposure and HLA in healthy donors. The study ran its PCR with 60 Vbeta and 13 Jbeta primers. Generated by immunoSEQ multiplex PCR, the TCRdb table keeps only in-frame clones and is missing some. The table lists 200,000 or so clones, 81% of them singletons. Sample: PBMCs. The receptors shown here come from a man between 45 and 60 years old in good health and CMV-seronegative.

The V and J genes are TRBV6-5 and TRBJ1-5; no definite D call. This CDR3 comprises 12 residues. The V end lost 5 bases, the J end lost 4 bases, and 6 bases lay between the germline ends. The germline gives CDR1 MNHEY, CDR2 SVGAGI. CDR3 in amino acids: CASSESNQPQHF. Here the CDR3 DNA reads TGTGCCAGCAGTGAGAGTAATCAGCCCCAGCATTTT.

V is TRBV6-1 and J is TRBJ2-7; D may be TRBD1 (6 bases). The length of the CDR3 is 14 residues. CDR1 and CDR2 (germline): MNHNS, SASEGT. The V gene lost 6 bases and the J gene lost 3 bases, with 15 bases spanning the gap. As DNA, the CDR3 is TGTGCCAGCAGGGCCCCGGACAGAATCTACGAGCAGTACTTC. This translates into CASRAPDRIYEQYF.

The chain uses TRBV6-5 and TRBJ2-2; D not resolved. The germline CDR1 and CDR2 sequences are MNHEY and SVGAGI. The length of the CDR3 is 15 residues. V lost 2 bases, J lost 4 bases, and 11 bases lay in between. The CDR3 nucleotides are TGTGCCAGCAGTTACGAGACAAGCCCCACCGGGGAGCTGTTTTTT. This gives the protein CASSYETSPTGELFF.

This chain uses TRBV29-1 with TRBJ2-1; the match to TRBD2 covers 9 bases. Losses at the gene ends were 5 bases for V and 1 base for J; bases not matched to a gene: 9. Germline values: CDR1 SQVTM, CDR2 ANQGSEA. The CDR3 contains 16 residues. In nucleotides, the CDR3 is TGCAGCGTTCACTCGGGACTAGCACAGTCCTACAATGAGCAGTTCTTC. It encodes CSVHSGLAQSYNEQFF.

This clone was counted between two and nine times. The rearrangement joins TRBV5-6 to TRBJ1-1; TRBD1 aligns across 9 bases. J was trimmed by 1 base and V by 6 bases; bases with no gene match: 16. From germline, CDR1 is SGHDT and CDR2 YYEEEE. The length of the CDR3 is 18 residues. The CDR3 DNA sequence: TGTGCCAGCACCCGGGTGGTGGGACAGGGTATTAGGAACACTGAAGCTTTCTTT. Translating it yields CASTRVVGQGIRNTEAFF. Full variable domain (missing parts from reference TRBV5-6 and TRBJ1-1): DAGVTQSPTHLIKTRGQQVTLRCSPKSGHDTVSWYQQALGQGPQFIFQYYEEEERQRGNFPDRFSGHQFPNYSSELNVNALLLGDSALYLCASTRVVGQGIRNTEAFFGQGTRLTVV.

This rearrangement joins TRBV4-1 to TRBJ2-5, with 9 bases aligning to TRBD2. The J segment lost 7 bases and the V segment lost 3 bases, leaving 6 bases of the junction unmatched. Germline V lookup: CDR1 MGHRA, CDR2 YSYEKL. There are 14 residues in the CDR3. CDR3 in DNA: TGCGCCAGCAGCCACCGGACTAGCGTAGGGACCCAGTACTTC. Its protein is CASSHRTSVGTQYF.

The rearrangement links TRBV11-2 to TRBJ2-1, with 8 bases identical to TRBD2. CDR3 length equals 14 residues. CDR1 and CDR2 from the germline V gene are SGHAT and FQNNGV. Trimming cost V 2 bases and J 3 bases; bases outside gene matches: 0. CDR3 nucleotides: TGTGCCAGCAGCTTAAGCGGGGGCTACAATGAGCAGTTCTTC. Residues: CASSLSGGYNEQFF. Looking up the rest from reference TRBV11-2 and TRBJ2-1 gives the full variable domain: EAGVAQSPRYKIIEKRQSVAFWCNPISGHATLYWYQQILGQGPKLLIQFQNNGVVDDSQLPKDRFSAERLKGVDSTLKIQPAKLEDSAVYLCASSLSGGYNEQFFGPGTRLTVL.

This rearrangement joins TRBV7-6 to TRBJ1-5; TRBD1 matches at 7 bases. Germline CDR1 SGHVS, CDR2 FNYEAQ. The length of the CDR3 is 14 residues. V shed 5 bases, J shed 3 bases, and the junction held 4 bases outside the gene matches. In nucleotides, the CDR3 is TGTGCCAGCAGCCCTACAGGGGACAATCAGCCCCAGCATTTT. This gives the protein CASSPTGDNQPQHF.

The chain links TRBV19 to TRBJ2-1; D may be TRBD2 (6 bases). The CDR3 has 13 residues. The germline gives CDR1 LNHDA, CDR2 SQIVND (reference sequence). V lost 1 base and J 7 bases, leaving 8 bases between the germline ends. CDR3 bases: TGTGCCAGTAGTATAGGGACTAAGAATGAGCAGTTCTTC. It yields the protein CASSIGTKNEQFF.

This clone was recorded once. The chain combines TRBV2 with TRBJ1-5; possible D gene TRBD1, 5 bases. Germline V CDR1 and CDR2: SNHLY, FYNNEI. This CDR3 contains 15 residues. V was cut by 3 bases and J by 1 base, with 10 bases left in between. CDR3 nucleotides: TGTGCCAGCAGTGACAGGGATCGGAGCAATCAGCCCCAGCATTTT. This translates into CASSDRDRSNQPQHF.

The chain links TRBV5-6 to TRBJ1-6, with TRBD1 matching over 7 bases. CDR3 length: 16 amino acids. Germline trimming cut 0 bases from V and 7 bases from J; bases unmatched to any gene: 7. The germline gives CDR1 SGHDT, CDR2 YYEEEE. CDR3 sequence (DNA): TGTGCCAGCAGCTTGGCCCCGACAGGGATCAATTCACCCCTCCACTTT. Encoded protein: CASSLAPTGINSPLHF. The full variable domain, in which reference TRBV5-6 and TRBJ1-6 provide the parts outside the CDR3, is DAGVTQSPTHLIKTRGQQVTLRCSPKSGHDTVSWYQQALGQGPQFIFQYYEEEERQRGNFPDRFSGHQFPNYSSELNVNALLLGDSALYLCASSLAPTGINSPLHFGNGTRLTVT.

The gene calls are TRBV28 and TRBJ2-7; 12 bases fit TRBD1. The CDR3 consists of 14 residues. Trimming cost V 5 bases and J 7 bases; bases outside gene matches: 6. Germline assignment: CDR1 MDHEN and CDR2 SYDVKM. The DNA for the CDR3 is TGTGCCAGCAGTCCGGGACAGGGGGCTCAAGAGCAGTACTTC. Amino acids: CASSPGQGAQEQYF.

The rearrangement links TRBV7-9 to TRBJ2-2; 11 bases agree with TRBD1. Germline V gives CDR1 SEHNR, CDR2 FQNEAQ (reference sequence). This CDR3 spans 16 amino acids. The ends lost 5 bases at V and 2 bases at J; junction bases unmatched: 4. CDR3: CASSIGQGANTGELFF. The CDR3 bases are TGTGCCAGCAGCATCGGACAGGGGGCAAACACCGGGGAGCTGTTTTTT.

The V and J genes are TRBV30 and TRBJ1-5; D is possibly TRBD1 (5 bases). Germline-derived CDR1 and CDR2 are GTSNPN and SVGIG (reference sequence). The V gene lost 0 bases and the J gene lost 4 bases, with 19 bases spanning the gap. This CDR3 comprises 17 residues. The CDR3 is CAWSVQFPGQKNQPQHF. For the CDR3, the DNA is TGTGCCTGGAGTGTACAGTTTCCAGGGCAGAAAAATCAGCCCCAGCATTTT.

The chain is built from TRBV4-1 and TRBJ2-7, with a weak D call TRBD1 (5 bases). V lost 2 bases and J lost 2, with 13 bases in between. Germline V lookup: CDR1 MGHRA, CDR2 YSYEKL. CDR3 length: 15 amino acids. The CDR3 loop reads CASSQPQTATYEQYF. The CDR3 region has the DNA TGCGCCAGCAGCCAACCCCAGACAGCCACCTACGAGCAGTACTTC.

The CDR3 sequence: CASSLRTGLGEQYF. CDR3 DNA: TGCGCCAGCAGCTTGAGGACAGGGCTAGGCGAGCAGTACTTC. V usage is TRBV5-1 and J usage is TRBJ2-7; TRBD1 agrees at 8 bases. Germline V gene lookup returns CDR1 SGHRS and CDR2 YFSETQ. The CDR3 is made up of 14 amino acids. Trimming removed 1 base from V and 6 bases from J; junction bases left unmatched: 6.

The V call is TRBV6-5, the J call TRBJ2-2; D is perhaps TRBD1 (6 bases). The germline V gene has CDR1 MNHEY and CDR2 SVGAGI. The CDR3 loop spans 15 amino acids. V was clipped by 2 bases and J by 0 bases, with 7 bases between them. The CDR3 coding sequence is TGTGCCAGCAGTTACGACAGGCCGAACACCGGGGAGCTGTTTTTT. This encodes CASSYDRPNTGELFF.

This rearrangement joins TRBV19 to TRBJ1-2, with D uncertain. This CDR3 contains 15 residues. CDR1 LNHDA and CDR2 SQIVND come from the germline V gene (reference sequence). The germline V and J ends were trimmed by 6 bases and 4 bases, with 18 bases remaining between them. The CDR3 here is CASRITTRRLYGYTF. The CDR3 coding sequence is TGTGCCAGTAGGATAACGACCCGGCGACTCTATGGCTACACCTTC.

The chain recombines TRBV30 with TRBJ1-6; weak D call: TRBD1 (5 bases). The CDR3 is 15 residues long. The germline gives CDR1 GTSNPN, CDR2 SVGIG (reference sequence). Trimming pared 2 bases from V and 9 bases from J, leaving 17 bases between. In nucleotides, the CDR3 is TGTGCCTGGAGTACTCAAACAGGTCTTGGTTCACCCCTCCACTTT. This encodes CAWSTQTGLGSPLHF.

CDR3 DNA: TGTGCCAGTAGTTTGGGGGGAGGGCGGAACACCGGGGAGCTGTTTTTT. It yields the protein CASSLGGGRNTGELFF. The V call is TRBV19, the J call TRBJ2-2, with TRBD2 matching over 7 bases. Germline CDR1 and CDR2: LNHDA and SQIVND (reference sequence). The CDR3 runs 16 residues. V lost 5 bases to trimming and J lost 1 base; unmatched junction nucleotides: 7.

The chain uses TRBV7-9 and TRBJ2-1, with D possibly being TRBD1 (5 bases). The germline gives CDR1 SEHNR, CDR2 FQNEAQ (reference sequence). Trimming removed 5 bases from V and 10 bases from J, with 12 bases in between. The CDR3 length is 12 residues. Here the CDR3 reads CASSQTSGEQFF. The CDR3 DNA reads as TGTGCCAGCAGCCAGACCTCAGGGGAGCAGTTCTTC. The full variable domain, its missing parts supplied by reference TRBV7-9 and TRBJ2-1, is DTGVSQNPRHKITKRGQNVTFRCDPISEHNRLYWYRQTLGQGPEFLTYFQNEAQLEKSRLLSDRFSAERPKGSFSTLEIQRTEQGDSAMYLCASSQTSGEQFFGPGTRLTVL.

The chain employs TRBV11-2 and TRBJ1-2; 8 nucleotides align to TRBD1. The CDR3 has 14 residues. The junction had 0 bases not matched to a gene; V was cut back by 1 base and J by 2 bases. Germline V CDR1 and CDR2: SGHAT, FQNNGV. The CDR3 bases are TGTGCCAGCAGCTTAGGGACAGGGAACTATGGCTACACCTTC. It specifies CASSLGTGNYGYTF.

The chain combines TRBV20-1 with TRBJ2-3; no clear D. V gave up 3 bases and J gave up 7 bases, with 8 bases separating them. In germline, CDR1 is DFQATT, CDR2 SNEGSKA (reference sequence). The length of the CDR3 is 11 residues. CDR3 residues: CSARAEHTQYF. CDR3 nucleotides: TGCAGTGCTAGGGCGGAACATACGCAGTATTTT.

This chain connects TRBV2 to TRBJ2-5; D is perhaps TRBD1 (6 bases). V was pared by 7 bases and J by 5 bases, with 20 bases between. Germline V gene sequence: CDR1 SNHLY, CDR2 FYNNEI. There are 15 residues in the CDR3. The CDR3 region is CASKGESGAGETQYF. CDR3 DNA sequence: TGTGCCAGCAAGGGGGAATCAGGGGCTGGGGAGACCCAGTACTTC.